This is a list of T cell receptor beta chains from one sample in a study of lymphopenia after photon versus proton radiotherapy. Measured with immunoSEQ multiplex PCR; TCRdb has only the in-frame clones, and not every one. The sample records around 30,000 clones, around 82% being singletons. The source was peripheral blood, collected from a patient treated with proton-based radiotherapy. The receptors shown here come from a woman in her 70s with pancreatic cancer. The CDR3 runs from the conserved cysteine through the conserved F or W. Fields, in order: J gene, D gene, V gene, clone size, CDR3 protein, CDR3 DNA. A D gene is named only where the DNA matches it firmly. Not all rows give a size; the values are once, few, many and, for expanded clones, a class.

TRBJ1-1,NA,TRBV5-6,NA,CASSSRGGLRNTEAFF,TGTGCCAGCAGCTCTAGGGGCGGGCTTAGGAACACTGAAGCTTTCTTT
TRBJ1-1,TRBD1,TRBV5-1,NA,CASSIDRGSVAFF,TGCGCCAGCAGCATCGACAGGGGGTCAGTAGCTTTCTTT
TRBJ2-3,NA,TRBV6-6,NA,CASRREGTQYF,TGTGCCAGCAGGAGAGAGGGTACGCAGTATTTT
TRBJ1-4,TRBD1,TRBV2,NA,CASRGTGQNEKLFF,TGTGCCAGCAGGGGGACAGGGCAGAATGAAAAACTGTTTTTT
TRBJ1-6,NA,TRBV5-4,NA,CASSLSGGSRYRNPLHF,TGTGCCAGCAGCTTGAGTGGTGGATCCCGGTACCGTAATCCCCTCCACTTT
TRBJ1-1,NA,TRBV7-3,NA,CASAREGNTEAFF,TGTGCCAGCGCAAGGGAGGGGAACACTGAAGCTTTCTTT
TRBJ1-5,NA,TRBV6-5,NA,CASRENVRQPQHF,TGTGCCAGCAGGGAGAACGTGCGGCAGCCCCAGCATTTT
TRBJ2-5,TRBD2,TRBV7-3,NA,CASSIIAGGQETQYF,TGTGCCAGCAGCATTATAGCGGGAGGGCAAGAGACCCAGTACTTC
TRBJ2-7,TRBD1,TRBV5-1,NA,CASGETGPYEQYF,TGCGCCAGCGGAGAGACAGGGCCGTACGAGCAGTACTTC
TRBJ2-3,NA,TRBV19,once,CASIGTPGTDTQYF,TGTGCCAGTATAGGGACCCCAGGAACAGATACGCAGTATTTT